These 25 T cell receptor beta chains originate from one sample sequenced in a study of persistence of HIV-infected CD4 T cells. The antigens of these receptors remain unknown. The stimulus was an HIV-1 Gag 15-mer peptide pool, 0.95 to 1 ug/peptide/mL. CD40L/CD69 double-negative CD45RO-high memory CD4+ T cells were collected. This was the immunoSEQ version 4 assay in survey mode. Sequenced by immunoSEQ multiplex PCR; TCRdb stores in-frame clones only, minus some. In the table there are about 33,000 clones, approximately 78% of which are singletons. Sequencing used cultured CD4+ T cells from PBMCs, obtained from a patient who received antiretroviral therapy. These receptors all stem from an adult with HIV. The donor label of this sample is uncertain.

The chain carries TRBV9 and TRBJ1-2; possibly TRBD1 for D (6 bases). The CDR3 consists of 15 residues. The ends were cut back, 0 bases at V and 0 bases at J, with 9 bases in the middle. Per germline, CDR1 SGDLS and CDR2 YYNGEE. The CDR3 DNA follows: TGTGCCAGCAGCGTAGGACAGGAGGCTAACTATGGCTACACCTTC. Its protein is CASSVGQEANYGYTF.

This chain uses TRBV5-1 with TRBJ1-4, with a weak D call TRBD1 (5 bases). There are 15 residues in the CDR3. The V and J ends lost 3 bases and 8 bases respectively, with 17 bases between them. In germline, CDR1 is SGHRS, CDR2 YFSETQ. In DNA form, the CDR3 reads TGCGCCAGCAGCTCCCGTACAGGAGGAAGGGAAAAACTGTTTTTT. It yields the protein CASSSRTGGREKLFF.

The J gene is TRBJ2-5, the V gene TRBV5-1, with TRBD1 identical over 10 bases. CDR3 length: 15 amino acids. Germline loops: CDR1 SGHRS, CDR2 YFSETQ. Trimming at V came to 4 bases and at J to 2 bases, leaving 5 bases not matched to a gene. The CDR3 DNA reads TGCGCCAGCAGCAGGGGACAGGGGCGACAAGAGACCCAGTACTTC. Residues: CASSRGQGRQETQYF.

V gene TRBV30 combines with J gene TRBJ1-1, with no clear D. From germline, CDR1 is GTSNPN and CDR2 SVGIG (reference sequence). CDR3 size: 16 residues. The V gene lost 2 bases and the J gene lost 7 bases, with 23 bases spanning the gap. DNA for the CDR3: TGTGCCTGGAGTCGAATTACCCAGCGACCGTCCTTTGAAGCTTTCTTT. It yields the protein CAWSRITQRPSFEAFF.

This chain uses TRBV10-3 with TRBJ1-1; weak D call: TRBD1 (6 bases). The CDR3 covers 15 residues. V was clipped by 5 bases and J by 4 bases, with 17 bases between them. In germline, CDR1 is ENHRY, CDR2 SYGVKD. In DNA, the CDR3 is TGTGCCATCAGTCCAGCGGGGGGCGTTGGCACTGAAGCTTTCTTT. It is translated as CAISPAGGVGTEAFF.

The chain uses TRBV5-1 and TRBJ1-1; the D is unclear. Germline V gene data show CDR1 as SGHRS and CDR2 as YFSETQ. The CDR3 contains 16 residues. With 0 bases removed from V and 1 base from J, the gap between germline ends came to 13 bases. CDR3 DNA sequence: TGCGCCAGCAGCTTGGTGGGCGTATCGGGGAACACTGAAGCTTTCTTT. Its translation: CASSLVGVSGNTEAFF. Combining the CDR3 with reference TRBV5-1 and TRBJ1-1 gives the whole variable domain KAGVTQTPRYLIKTRGQQVTLSCSPISGHRSVSWYQQTPGQGLQFLFEYFSETQRNKGNFPGRFSGRQFSNSRSEMNVSTLELGDSALYLCASSLVGVSGNTEAFFGQGTRLTVV.

The chain combines TRBV15 with TRBJ1-6, with D possibly TRBD1 on 6 matching bases. Trimming removed 0 bases from V and 7 bases from J, with 13 bases in between. This CDR3 is 16 amino acids long. Germline assignment: CDR1 LNHNV and CDR2 YYDKDF (reference sequence). CDR3 DNA sequence: TGTGCCACCAGCAGAGAAGGAGGACAGCCGAATTCACCCCTCCACTTT. Its protein product is CATSREGGQPNSPLHF.

The chain recombines TRBV5-1 with TRBJ2-3, with D possibly TRBD1 on 6 matching bases. V dropped 4 bases and J dropped 0 bases, with 15 bases sitting between them. CDR3 length equals 16 residues. Germline CDR1 and CDR2: SGHRS and YFSETQ. CDR3 in DNA: TGCGCCAGCAGCCGCCCACAGGGAACTAGCACAGATACGCAGTATTTT. It is translated as CASSRPQGTSTDTQYF.

This clone was recorded once. The V and J genes are TRBV4-2 and TRBJ1-2; perhaps TRBD1 as D (5 bases). V was clipped by 1 base and J by 6 bases, with 24 bases between them. Germline V gene sequence: CDR1 LGHNA, CDR2 YNFKEQ. The CDR3 spans 18 residues. This chain's CDR3 is CASSQAGRGEALGDGYTF. CDR3 bases: TGTGCCAGCAGCCAAGCCGGTAGAGGGGAGGCGCTCGGGGATGGCTACACCTTC.

The J gene is TRBJ2-1, the V gene TRBV2; 8 bases fit TRBD2. The CDR3 consists of 17 residues. The trim removed 6 bases at V and 7 bases at J, leaving 17 bases unmatched. The V gene's germline CDR1 is SNHLY and CDR2 FYNNEI. The CDR3 is CASSERTPGTRTNEQFF. CDR3 in DNA: TGTGCCAGCAGCGAAAGGACCCCCGGGACTAGGACGAATGAGCAGTTCTTC.

This chain joins TRBV29-1 and TRBJ1-2; D is perhaps TRBD1 (5 bases). This CDR3 has 13 amino acids. Trimming took off 5 bases at V and 7 bases at J, with 17 bases between the two ends. The germline gives CDR1 SQVTM, CDR2 ANQGSEA. The CDR3: CSVIEQGLVGYTF. In DNA form, the CDR3 reads TGCAGCGTTATTGAGCAGGGACTTGTTGGCTACACCTTC. Supplemented by reference TRBV29-1 and TRBJ1-2, the full variable domain reads SAVISQKPSRDICQRGTSLTIQCQVDSQVTMMFWYRQQPGQSLTLIATANQGSEATYESGFVIDKFPISRPNLTFSTLTVSNMSPEDSSIYLCSVIEQGLVGYTFGSGTRLTVV.

This sequence joins TRBV4-2 and TRBJ1-3; TRBD1 matches 7 bases. Trimming removed 5 bases from V and 0 bases from J; junction bases left unmatched: 7. The CDR3 is 16 amino acids. CDR1 is LGHNA and CDR2 is YNFKEQ in the germline V gene. CDR3: CASSTRTGDSGNTIYF. CDR3 coding DNA: TGTGCCAGCAGCACAAGGACAGGCGACTCTGGAAACACCATATATTTT.

The chain uses TRBV7-6 and TRBJ1-2; 7 positions match TRBD1. The germline V gene has CDR1 SGHVS and CDR2 FNYEAQ. Unmatched junction bases numbered 10, after V lost 5 bases and J lost 1 base. The CDR3 totals 16 residues. CDR3 amino acids: CASSLYSGTDNYGYTF. The DNA for the CDR3 is TGTGCCAGCAGCCTCTACTCCGGGACAGATAACTATGGCTACACCTTC. Full variable domain (outside the CDR3, taken from reference TRBV7-6 and TRBJ1-2): GAGVSQSPRYKVTKRGQDVALRCDPISGHVSLYWYRQALGQGPEFLTYFNYEAQQDKSGLPNDRFSAERPEGSISTLTIQRTEQRDSAMYRCASSLYSGTDNYGYTFGSGTRLTVV.

This clone came up a few times. The chain combines TRBV6-6 with TRBJ1-5; D ambiguous. CDR1 MNHNY and CDR2 SVGAGI come from the germline V gene (reference sequence). V lost 6 bases and J 4 bases, leaving 13 bases between the germline ends. The CDR3 length is 14 residues. The CDR3 protein is CASSPGLGNQPQHF. The CDR3 DNA reads TGTGCCAGCAGCCCGGGGTTGGGGAATCAGCCCCAGCATTTT.

The CDR3 is CASRLSHSGYTF. Written as DNA, the CDR3 is TGTGCCAGCCGCCTGAGTCACAGTGGCTACACCTTC. The chain couples TRBV28 to TRBJ1-2; no clear D gene. Trimming shortened V by 8 bases and J by 7 bases, and 14 bases separated the two germline ends. CDR3 size: 12 residues. CDR1 and CDR2 from the germline V gene are MDHEN and SYDVKM.

The chain employs TRBV12-3 or TRBV12-4 and TRBJ1-2; the D gene is possibly TRBD1 (5 bases). V gave up 8 bases and J gave up 2 bases, with 12 bases separating them. The CDR3 runs 13 residues. As DNA, the CDR3 is TGTGCCAGCTCGGTGGGGGGGAACTATGGCTACACCTTC. Translation: CASSVGGNYGYTF.

This chain joins TRBV13 and TRBJ1-5; 9 bases align to TRBD1. CDR3 length: 15 residues. V was pared by 4 bases and J by 6 bases, with 7 bases of the junction left unmatched. Germline V gives CDR1 PRHDT, CDR2 FYEKMQ (reference sequence). CDR3: CASSYGQGQGQPQHF. The CDR3 nucleotides are TGTGCCAGCAGCTACGGACAGGGGCAGGGTCAGCCCCAGCATTTT.

The J gene is TRBJ1-6, the V gene TRBV6-5, with TRBD1 matching 10 bases. V gave up 7 bases and J gave up 8 bases; unmatched junction bases: 8. CDR1 is MNHEY, CDR2 SVGAGI, per germline. The CDR3 extends over 15 amino acids. The CDR3 nucleotides are TGTGCCAGCACTACGGACAGGGGGGAATATTCACCCCTCCACTTT. Translation: CASTTDRGEYSPLHF.

The V gene is TRBV5-1, the J gene TRBJ1-2, with a possible D match to TRBD1 (5 bases). V gave up 4 bases and J gave up 4 bases, with 17 bases separating them. Germline-derived CDR1 and CDR2 are SGHRS and YFSETQ. CDR3 length equals 15 residues. CDR3 nucleotides: TGCGCCAGCAGCCAGGGAAATGCTGCTGGCTATGGCTACACCTTC. This codes for CASSQGNAAGYGYTF.

The rearrangement links TRBV2 to TRBJ1-6; 8 bases fit TRBD1. Germline V lookup: CDR1 SNHLY, CDR2 FYNNEI. The CDR3 runs 16 residues. With 8 bases clipped from V and 5 bases from J, the junction kept 11 bases outside the gene matches. The CDR3 protein is CASGRRGQGNNSPLHF. In DNA, the CDR3 is TGTGCCAGCGGCCGACGAGGACAGGGAAATAATTCACCCCTCCACTTT.

The chain is built from TRBV10-3 and TRBJ2-3, with 7 nucleotides matching TRBD1. This CDR3 has 15 amino acids. The V gene's germline CDR1 is ENHRY and CDR2 SYGVKD. The V gene end was trimmed by 3 bases and the J gene end by 3 bases; junction bases not matched to a gene: 6. The CDR3 bases are TGTGCCATCAGTGATCCTGACAGGGAAACAGATACGCAGTATTTT. Translating gives CAISDPDRETDTQYF.

This clone has just a few counts. The chain couples TRBV12-5 to TRBJ2-3, with a tentative D call TRBD1 (6 bases). CDR1 is LGHNT and CDR2 is FRNRAP in the germline V gene. The CDR3 loop spans 14 amino acids. The V end was cut by 4 bases, the J end by 0 bases, with 8 bases between. The DNA of the CDR3 is TGTGCTAGTGGTTCAGGACAGAGCACAGATACGCAGTATTTT. It translates to CASGSGQSTDTQYF. Using reference TRBV12-5 and TRBJ2-3 for the parts outside the CDR3, the full variable domain is DARVTQTPRHKVTEMGQEVTMRCQPILGHNTVFWYRQTMMQGLELLAYFRNRAPLDDSGMPKDRFSAEMPDATLATLKIQPSEPRDSAVYFCASGSGQSTDTQYFGPGTRLTVL.

This clone has a single count. The V call is TRBV19, the J call TRBJ1-1; D is undetermined. Germline V gives CDR1 LNHDA, CDR2 SQIVND (reference sequence). The germline V and J ends were trimmed by 5 bases and 3 bases, with 19 bases remaining between them. The CDR3 has 16 amino acids. Written as DNA, the CDR3 is TGTGCCAGTAGTGGGAGCAAGGGATTTTGGGACACTGAAGCTTTCTTT. It codes for CASSGSKGFWDTEAFF.

The rearrangement links TRBV7-2 to TRBJ2-1, with TRBD2 identical over 11 bases. CDR3 length: 17 amino acids. The germline gives CDR1 SGHTA, CDR2 FQGNSA. After removal of 5 bases from V and 12 bases from J, the junction contained 18 bases not matched to a gene. In DNA form, the CDR3 reads TGTGCCAGCAGCCCCCCCCGTCGGGCTAGCGGGGGGATGGGGCAGTTCTTC. This gives the protein CASSPPRRASGGMGQFF.

The chain is built from TRBV5-4 and TRBJ2-7, with 8 bases lining up with TRBD1. Trimming at V came to 2 bases and at J to 7 bases, leaving 5 bases not matched to a gene. The germline gives CDR1 SGHNT, CDR2 YYREEE (reference sequence). The CDR3 spans 13 residues. CDR3 sequence reads: CASSFQGAPEQYV. As DNA, the CDR3 is TGTGCCAGCAGCTTTCAGGGGGCGCCTGAGCAGTACGTC.